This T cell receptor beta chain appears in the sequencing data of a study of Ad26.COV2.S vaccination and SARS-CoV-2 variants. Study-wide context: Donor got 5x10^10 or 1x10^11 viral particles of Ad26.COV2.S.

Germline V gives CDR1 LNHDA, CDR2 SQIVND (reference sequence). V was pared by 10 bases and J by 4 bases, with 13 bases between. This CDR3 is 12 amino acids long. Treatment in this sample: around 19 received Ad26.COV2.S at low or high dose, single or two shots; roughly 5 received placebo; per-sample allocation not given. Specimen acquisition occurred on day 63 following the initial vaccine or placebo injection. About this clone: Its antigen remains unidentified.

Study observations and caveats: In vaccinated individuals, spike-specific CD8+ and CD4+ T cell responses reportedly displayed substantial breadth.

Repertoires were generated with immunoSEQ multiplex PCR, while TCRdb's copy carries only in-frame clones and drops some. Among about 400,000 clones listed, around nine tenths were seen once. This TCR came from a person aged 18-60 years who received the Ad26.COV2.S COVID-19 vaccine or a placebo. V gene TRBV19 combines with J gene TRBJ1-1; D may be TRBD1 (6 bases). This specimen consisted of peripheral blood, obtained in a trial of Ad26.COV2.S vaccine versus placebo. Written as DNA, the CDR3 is TGTGCCACCGGCTGGGGGGCCACTGAAGCTTTCTTT. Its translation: CATGWGATEAFF.